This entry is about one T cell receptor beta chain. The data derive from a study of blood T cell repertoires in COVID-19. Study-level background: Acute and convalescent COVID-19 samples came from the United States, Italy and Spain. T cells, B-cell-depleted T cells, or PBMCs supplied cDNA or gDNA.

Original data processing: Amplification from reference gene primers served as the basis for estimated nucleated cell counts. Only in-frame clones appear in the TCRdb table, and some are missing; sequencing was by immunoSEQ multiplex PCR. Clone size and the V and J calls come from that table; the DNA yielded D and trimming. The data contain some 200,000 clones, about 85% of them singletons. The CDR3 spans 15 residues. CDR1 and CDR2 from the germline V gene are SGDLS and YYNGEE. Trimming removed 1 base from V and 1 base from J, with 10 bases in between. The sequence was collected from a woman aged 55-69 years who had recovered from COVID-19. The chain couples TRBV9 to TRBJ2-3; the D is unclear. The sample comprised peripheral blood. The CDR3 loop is CASSVLGSRTDTQYF. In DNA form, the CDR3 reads TGTGCCAGCAGCGTACTAGGCTCTCGCACAGATACGCAGTATTTT.